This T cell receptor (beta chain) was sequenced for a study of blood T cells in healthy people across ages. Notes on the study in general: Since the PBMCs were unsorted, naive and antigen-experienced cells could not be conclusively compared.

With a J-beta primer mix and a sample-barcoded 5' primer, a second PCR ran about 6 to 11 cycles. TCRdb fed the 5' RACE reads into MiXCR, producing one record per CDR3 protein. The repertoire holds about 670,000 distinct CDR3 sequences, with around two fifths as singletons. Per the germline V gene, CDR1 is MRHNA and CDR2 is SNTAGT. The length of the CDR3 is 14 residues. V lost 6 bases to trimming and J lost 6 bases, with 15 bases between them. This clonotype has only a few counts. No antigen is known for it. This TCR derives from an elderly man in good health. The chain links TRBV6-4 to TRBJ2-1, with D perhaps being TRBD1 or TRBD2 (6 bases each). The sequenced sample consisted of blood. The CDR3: CASSVTGAINEQFF. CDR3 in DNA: TGTGCCAGCAGCGTAACGGGGGCGATCAATGAGCAGTTCTTC.